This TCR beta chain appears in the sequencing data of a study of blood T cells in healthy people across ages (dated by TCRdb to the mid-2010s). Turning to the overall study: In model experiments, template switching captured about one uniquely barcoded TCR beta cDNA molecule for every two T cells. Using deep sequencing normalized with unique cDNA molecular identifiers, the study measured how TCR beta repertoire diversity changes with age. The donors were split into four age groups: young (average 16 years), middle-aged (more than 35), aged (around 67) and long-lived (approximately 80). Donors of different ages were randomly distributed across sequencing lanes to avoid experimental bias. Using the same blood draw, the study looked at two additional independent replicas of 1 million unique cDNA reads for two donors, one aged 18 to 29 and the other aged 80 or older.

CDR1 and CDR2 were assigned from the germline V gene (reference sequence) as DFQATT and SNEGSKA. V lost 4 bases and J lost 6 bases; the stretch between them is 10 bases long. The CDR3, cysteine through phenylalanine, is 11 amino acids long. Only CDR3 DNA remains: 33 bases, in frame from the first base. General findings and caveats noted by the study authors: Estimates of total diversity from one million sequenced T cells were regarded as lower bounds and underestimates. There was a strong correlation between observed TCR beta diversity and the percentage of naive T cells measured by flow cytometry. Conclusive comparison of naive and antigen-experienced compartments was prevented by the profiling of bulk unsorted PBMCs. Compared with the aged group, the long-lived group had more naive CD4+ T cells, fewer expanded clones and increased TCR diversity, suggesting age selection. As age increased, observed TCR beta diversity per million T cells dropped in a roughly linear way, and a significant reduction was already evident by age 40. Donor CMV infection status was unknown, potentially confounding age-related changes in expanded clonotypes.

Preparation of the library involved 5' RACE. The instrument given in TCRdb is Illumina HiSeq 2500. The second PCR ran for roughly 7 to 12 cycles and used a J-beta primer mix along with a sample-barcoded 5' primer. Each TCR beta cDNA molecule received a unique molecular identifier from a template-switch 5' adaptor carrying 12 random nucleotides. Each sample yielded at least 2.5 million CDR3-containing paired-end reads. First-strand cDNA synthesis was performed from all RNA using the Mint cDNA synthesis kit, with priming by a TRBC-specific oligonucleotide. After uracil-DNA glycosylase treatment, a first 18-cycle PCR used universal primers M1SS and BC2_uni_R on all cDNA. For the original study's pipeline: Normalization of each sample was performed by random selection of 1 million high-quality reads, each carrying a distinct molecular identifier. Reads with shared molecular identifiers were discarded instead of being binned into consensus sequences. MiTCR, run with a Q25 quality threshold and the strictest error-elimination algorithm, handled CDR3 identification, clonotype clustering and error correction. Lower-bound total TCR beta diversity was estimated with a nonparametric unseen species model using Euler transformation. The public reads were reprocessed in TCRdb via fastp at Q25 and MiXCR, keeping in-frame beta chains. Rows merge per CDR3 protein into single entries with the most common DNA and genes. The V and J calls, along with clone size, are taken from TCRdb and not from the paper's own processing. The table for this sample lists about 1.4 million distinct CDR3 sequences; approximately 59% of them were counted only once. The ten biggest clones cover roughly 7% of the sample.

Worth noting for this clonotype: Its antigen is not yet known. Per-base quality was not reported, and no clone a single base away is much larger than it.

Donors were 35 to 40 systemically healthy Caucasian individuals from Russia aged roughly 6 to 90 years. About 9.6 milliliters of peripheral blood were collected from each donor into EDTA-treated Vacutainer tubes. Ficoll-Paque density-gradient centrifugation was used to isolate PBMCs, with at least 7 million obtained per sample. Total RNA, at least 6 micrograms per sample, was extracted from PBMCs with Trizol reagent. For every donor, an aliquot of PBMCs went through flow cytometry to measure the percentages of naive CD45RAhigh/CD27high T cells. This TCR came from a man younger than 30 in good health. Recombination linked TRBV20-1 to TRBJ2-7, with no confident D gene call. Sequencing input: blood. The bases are TGCAGTGCTACGGAACTCTCCGAGCAGTACTTC. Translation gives CSATELSEQYF.